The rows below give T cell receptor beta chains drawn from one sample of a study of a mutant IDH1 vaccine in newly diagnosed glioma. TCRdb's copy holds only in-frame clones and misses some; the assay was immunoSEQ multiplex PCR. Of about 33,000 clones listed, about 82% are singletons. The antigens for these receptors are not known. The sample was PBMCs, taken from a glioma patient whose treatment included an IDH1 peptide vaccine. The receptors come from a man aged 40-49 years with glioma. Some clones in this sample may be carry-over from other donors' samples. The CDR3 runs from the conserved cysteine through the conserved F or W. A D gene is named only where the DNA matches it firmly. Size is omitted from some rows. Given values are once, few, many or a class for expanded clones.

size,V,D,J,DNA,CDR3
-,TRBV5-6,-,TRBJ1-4,TGTGCCAGCAGCTCCAGAGGGGCTCCGGGCGCAACTAATGAAAAACTGTTTTTT,CASSSRGAPGATNEKLFF
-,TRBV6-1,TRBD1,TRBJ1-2,TGTGCCAGCACGTCAGACAGGGGGCGAGGTACCCACACCTTC,CASTSDRGRGTHTF
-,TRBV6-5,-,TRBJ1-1,TGTGCCAGCAGTTACGACAATCGTCTTCAGGCTTTCTTT,CASSYDNRLQAFF
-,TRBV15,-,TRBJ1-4,TGTGCCACCAGCAGAACCGGTTGGAAGGGCCCGGAAGAGGAAAAACTGTTTTTT,CATSRTGWKGPEEEKLFF
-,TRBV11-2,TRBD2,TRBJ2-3,TGTGCCAGCAGCTTAACTAGCGGGGGGACAGATACGCAGTATTTT,CASSLTSGGTDTQYF
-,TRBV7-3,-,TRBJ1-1,TGTGCCAGCAGCTTACTGGGGAACACTGAAGCTTTCTTT,CASSLLGNTEAFF
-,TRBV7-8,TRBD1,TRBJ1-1,TGTGCCAGCAGCCTCCGGACAGGGGCCTATCATATGAACACTGAAGCTTTCTTT,CASSLRTGAYHMNTEAFF
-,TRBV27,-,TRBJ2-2,TGTGCCAGCTCCAGACGGGGGCTGAACACCGGGGAGCTGTTTTTT,CASSRRGLNTGELFF
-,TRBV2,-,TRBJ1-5,TGTGCCAGCAGTGGGGACGGAAATCAGCCCCAGCATTTT,CASSGDGNQPQHF
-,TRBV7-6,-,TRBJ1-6,TGTGCCAGCAGCTTAGGGCGGGGGGACCGTAATTCACCCCTCCACTTT,CASSLGRGDRNSPLHF
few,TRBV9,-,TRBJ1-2,TGTGCCAGCAGCGTAGATCAGGGAGGCGGCTACACCTTC,CASSVDQGGGYTF
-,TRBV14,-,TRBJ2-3,TGTGCCAGCAGCCAAGTCTCAGTGCATTCCAAGTATTTT,CASSQVSVHSKYF
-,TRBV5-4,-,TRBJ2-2,TGTGCCAGCAGCTTAAAGGGGATCGGGGAGCTGTTTTTT,CASSLKGIGELFF
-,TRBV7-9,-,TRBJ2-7,TGTGCCAGCAGCTTAGGTCAGGGTGCTCTCTACGAGCAGTACTTC,CASSLGQGALYEQYF
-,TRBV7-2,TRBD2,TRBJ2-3,TGTGCCAGCAGCCCACTAGCGGGGTTTGCGACAGATACGCAGTATTTT,CASSPLAGFATDTQYF
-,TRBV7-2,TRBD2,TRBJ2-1,TGTGCCAGCACCTTCGCGGGGGGTAGCTCCTACAATGAGCAGTTCTTC,CASTFAGGSSYNEQFF
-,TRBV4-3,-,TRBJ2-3,TGCGCCAGCAGTCGCAGCGAGGGAGATACGCAGTATTTT,CASSRSEGDTQYF
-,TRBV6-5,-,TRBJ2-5,TGTGCCAGCAGTTACGGGGGGTCAGAGACCCAGTACTTC,CASSYGGSETQYF
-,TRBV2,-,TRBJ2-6,TGTGCTAGACATGAGGGGGACTCTGGGGCCAACGTCCTGACTTTC,CARHEGDSGANVLTF
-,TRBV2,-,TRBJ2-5,TGTGCCAGCAGTGATTTGGGGTACCAAGAGACCCAGTACTTC,CASSDLGYQETQYF
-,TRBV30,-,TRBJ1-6,TGTGCCTGCTGTCGGGGCAGTTCACCCCTCCACTTT,CACCRGSSPLHF
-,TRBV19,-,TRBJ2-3,TGTGCCAGTAGTGCCACGGGCACCGGCAGGTATTTT,CASSATGTGRYF
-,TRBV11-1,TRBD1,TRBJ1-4,TGTGCCAGCAGCCCGGACAGGGGGCGCGAAAAACTGTTTTTT,CASSPDRGREKLFF
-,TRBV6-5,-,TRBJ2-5,TGTGCCAGCAGTTACACTGTGCAAGAGACCCAGTACTTC,CASSYTVQETQYF
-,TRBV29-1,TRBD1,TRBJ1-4,TGCAGCGTTGAAAGGGACAGCGGTGAAAAACTGTTTTTT,CSVERDSGEKLFF
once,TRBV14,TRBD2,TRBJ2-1,TGTGCCAGCAGCCACCTAAGGAGGGCTAGCGGGGGGAACTACAATGAGCAGTTCTTC,CASSHLRRASGGNYNEQFF
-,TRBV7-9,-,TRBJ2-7,TGTGCCAGCAGCTTAGACGGCGGGGACCTATACGAGCAGTACTTC,CASSLDGGDLYEQYF
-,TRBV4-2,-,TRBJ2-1,TGTGCCAGCAGCCGCCGGGCGGGCGATGAGCAGTTCTTC,CASSRRAGDEQFF
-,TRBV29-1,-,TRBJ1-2,TGCAGCGCTCGGACCGGTGCTAACTATGGCTACACCTTC,CSARTGANYGYTF
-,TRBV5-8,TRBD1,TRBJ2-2,TGTGCCAGCAGCGGACTCCCGGGACAGGGAGCCGCCGGGGAGCTGTTTTTT,CASSGLPGQGAAGELFF
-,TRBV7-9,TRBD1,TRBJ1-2,TGTGCCAGCAGTCACCGGGACAGGGCTTTCTATGGCTACACCTTC,CASSHRDRAFYGYTF
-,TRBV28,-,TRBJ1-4,TGTGCCAGCAGTTTAACTCAGGAGGCAACTAATGAAAAACTGTTTTTT,CASSLTQEATNEKLFF
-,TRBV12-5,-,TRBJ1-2,TGTGCTAGTGGGGAGTCCGCCTATGGCTACACCTTC,CASGESAYGYTF
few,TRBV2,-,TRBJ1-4,TGTGCCAGCAGGAAGAGTGCAACTAATGAAAAACTGTTTTTT,CASRKSATNEKLFF
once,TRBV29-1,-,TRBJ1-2,TGCAGCCACTGTGTCGACCCATCCACTTGCACCTTC,CSHCVDPSTCTF
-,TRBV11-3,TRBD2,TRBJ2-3,TGTGCCAGCAGCTTAGAAGCGGGGGCAGATACGCAGTATTTT,CASSLEAGADTQYF
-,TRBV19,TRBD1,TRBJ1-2,TGTGCCAGTAGTACTCTTCCGGGACAGTATGGCTACACCTTC,CASSTLPGQYGYTF
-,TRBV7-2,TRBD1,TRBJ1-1,TGTGCCAGCAGCGCACAGGGGGCGTACACTGAAGCTTTCTTT,CASSAQGAYTEAFF
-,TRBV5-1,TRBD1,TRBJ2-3,TGCGCCAGCAGCTTGGCATCAGAGACAGGGCCAGCAGATACGCAGTATTTT,CASSLASETGPADTQYF
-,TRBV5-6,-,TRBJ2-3,TGTGCCAGCAGAAGTAGCACAGATACGCAGTATTTT,CASRSSTDTQYF
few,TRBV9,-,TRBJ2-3,TGTGCCAGCAGCGTAGAGGCGGATACGCAGTATTTT,CASSVEADTQYF
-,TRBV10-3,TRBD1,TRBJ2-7,TGTGCCTCCGGTCGGGACAGGGAGGGCGAGCAGTACTTC,CASGRDREGEQYF
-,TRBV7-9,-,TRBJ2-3,TGTGCCAGCAGCTTAACGCTAGCTTCGGATACGCAGTATTTT,CASSLTLASDTQYF
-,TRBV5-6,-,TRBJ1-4,TGTGCCAGCAGCCGGATTATGCTAGGGGAAAAACTGTTTTTT,CASSRIMLGEKLFF
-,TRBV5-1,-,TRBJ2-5,TGCGCCAGCAGTAAAAACCAAGAGACCCAGTACTTC,CASSKNQETQYF